The 24 T cell receptor beta chains below were found in one sample sequenced in a study of cytomegalovirus exposure and HLA in healthy donors. 13 Jbeta primers and 60 Vbeta primers were used for the PCR. Sequenced by immunoSEQ multiplex PCR; TCRdb stores in-frame clones only, minus some. The profile covers about 160,000 clones, with around nine tenths appearing a single time and under 0.95% taken by the ten largest. Specimen: PBMCs. These receptors were collected from a woman aged 25 to 39 in good health and CMV-seronegative.

The V call is TRBV7-8, the J call TRBJ1-5, with TRBD1 matching 10 bases. With V trimmed by 1 base and J by 4 bases, 1 base remained unmatched. Germline V CDR1 and CDR2: SGHVS, FQNEAQ. The CDR3 sequence is 15 residues long. This CDR3 reads CASSLGTGGNQPQHF. The CDR3, as DNA: TGTGCCAGCAGCTTAGGGACAGGGGGAAATCAGCCCCAGCATTTT.

The V call is TRBV27, the J call TRBJ1-2; TRBD1 aligns across 7 bases. V lost 4 bases and J lost 4; bases outside the gene matches: 3. The germline V gene encodes CDR1 MNHEY and CDR2 SMNVEV (reference sequence). This CDR3 region has 13 residues. CDR3 amino acids: CASSSTGIYGYTF. The CDR3, as DNA: TGTGCCAGCAGTTCGACAGGGATCTATGGCTACACCTTC.

This chain uses TRBV7-6 with TRBJ1-1; D uncertain. Trimming pared 4 bases from V and 0 bases from J, leaving 12 bases between. Germline lookup yields CDR1 SGHVS and CDR2 FNYEAQ. CDR3 length: 15 amino acids. The DNA of the CDR3 is TGTGCCAGCAGCTCGCAGACTGATATGAACACTGAAGCTTTCTTT. It codes for CASSSQTDMNTEAFF.

The chain carries TRBV27 and TRBJ2-7; D unresolved. With 3 bases removed from V and 4 bases from J, the gap between germline ends came to 10 bases. Germline lookup yields CDR1 MNHEY and CDR2 SMNVEV (reference sequence). The CDR3 contains 13 residues. CDR3 coding DNA: TGTGCCAGCAGTTTGAGAGGCGATTACGAGCAGTACTTC. As protein: CASSLRGDYEQYF.

This clone was observed a few times. CDR3 coding DNA: TGTGCCAGCAGCAGCGGACTAGCGGGGGGCACAGATACGCAGTATTTT. As protein: CASSSGLAGGTDTQYF. V gene TRBV5-8 combines with J gene TRBJ2-3, with 13 bases fitting TRBD2. The CDR3 runs 16 residues. Per the germline V gene, CDR1 is SGHTS and CDR2 is YDEGEE. Trimming took 4 bases from V and 1 from J; bases not matched to a gene: 3.

CDR3 sequence reads: CASSLDFTDTQYF. The CDR3 nucleotides read TGTGCCAGCAGCTTGGACTTCACAGATACGCAGTATTTT. The chain carries TRBV7-2 and TRBJ2-3; D possibly corresponds to TRBD2 (5 bases). CDR3 length equals 13 residues. The germline V gene encodes CDR1 SGHTA and CDR2 FQGNSA. Trimming shortened V by 3 bases and J by 2 bases, and 6 bases separated the two germline ends.

The chain has TRBV14 and TRBJ2-1; 8 bases fit TRBD2. The ends lost 1 base at V and 5 bases at J; junction bases unmatched: 7. The CDR3 runs 16 residues. Germline V lookup: CDR1 SGHDN, CDR2 FVKESK. The DNA for the CDR3 is TGTGCCAGCAGCCAAGGGTCAGCGGGGGCGGACAATGAGCAGTTCTTC. The encoded protein is CASSQGSAGADNEQFF.

V usage is TRBV7-9 and J usage is TRBJ2-6; 9 bases fit TRBD1. V shed 3 bases and J 4 bases; nucleotides not matched to a gene: 7. The CDR3 length is 17 residues. Germline V CDR1 and CDR2: SEHNR, FQNEAQ (reference sequence). CDR3 bases: TGTGCCAGCAGCTTCGTACAGGGGGCTACGGGGGCCAACGTCCTGACTTTC. This sequence encodes CASSFVQGATGANVLTF.

The CDR3 reads CASSLSVVGGYTF. The CDR3 nucleotides are TGTGCCAGCAGCTTATCTGTGGTCGGGGGCTACACCTTC. The J gene is TRBJ1-2, the V gene TRBV13; D gene uncertain. The germline V gene has CDR1 PRHDT and CDR2 FYEKMQ (reference sequence). The CDR3 has 13 amino acids. V lost 2 bases and J 8 bases, leaving 12 bases between the germline ends.

As regards this clone: Other DNA variants within this sample encode the same CDR3. The V and J genes are TRBV15 and TRBJ2-3, with D tentatively TRBD2 (5 bases). This CDR3 spans 14 amino acids. The V end was cut by 2 bases, the J end by 5 bases, with 11 bases between. Germline V gene lookup returns CDR1 LNHNV and CDR2 YYDKDF (reference sequence). This CDR3 is CATSRSLRGDTQYF. CDR3 coding DNA: TGTGCCACCAGCAGATCCCTACGGGGAGATACGCAGTATTTT.

The rearrangement links TRBV5-7 to TRBJ2-7; D is possibly TRBD1 (6 bases). TRBV5-7 falls under the ORF class, with uncertain function. The CDR3 extends over 14 amino acids. V was cut by 5 bases and J by 2 bases, with 14 bases left in between. Here the CDR3 reads CASSYRVCTYEQYF. DNA for the CDR3: TGTGCCAGCAGTTACAGGGTATGCACCTACGAGCAGTACTTC.

The gene calls are TRBV9 and TRBJ2-7; 8 nucleotides match TRBD2. J lost 5 bases, V lost 4 bases, and 14 bases had no gene match. Per the germline V gene, CDR1 is SGDLS and CDR2 is YYNGEE. The CDR3 extends over 16 amino acids. The CDR3 loop reads CASSPSGTRVVHEQYF. The DNA of the CDR3 is TGTGCCAGCAGCCCCTCCGGGACTAGAGTTGTCCACGAGCAGTACTTC.

The chain uses TRBV6-4 and TRBJ1-2; TRBD1 might be the D (5 bases). The CDR3 extends over 12 amino acids. V was trimmed by 4 bases and J by 7 bases, leaving 10 bases between them. Germline CDR1 reads MRHNA; CDR2 reads SNTAGT. The CDR3 spells CASSVGRVGYTF. Written as DNA, the CDR3 is TGTGCCAGCAGTGTGGGCAGGGTTGGCTACACCTTC.

The chain joins TRBV7-9 to TRBJ1-4; possibly TRBD1 for D (5 bases). The V gene lost 1 base and the J gene lost 0 bases, with 9 bases spanning the gap. The CDR3 is 16 amino acids. Germline V gives CDR1 SEHNR, CDR2 FQNEAQ (reference sequence). Here the CDR3 DNA reads TGTGCCAGCAGCTTAGACAGGACCACAACTAATGAAAAACTGTTTTTT. This codes for CASSLDRTTTNEKLFF.

The chain's CDR3 is CASSYSGTGDPQHF. The CDR3 coding sequence is TGTGCCAGCAGTTACTCCGGGACAGGGGACCCCCAGCATTTT. This chain links TRBV6-5 with TRBJ1-5, with 10 bases lining up with TRBD1. This CDR3 is 14 amino acids long. Trimming took 0 bases from V and 10 from J; bases not matched to a gene: 3. Germline-derived CDR1 and CDR2 are MNHEY and SVGAGI.

The chain carries TRBV5-1 and TRBJ1-1, with D tentatively TRBD1 (5 bases). Per the germline V gene, CDR1 is SGHRS and CDR2 is YFSETQ. V was clipped by 7 bases and J by 3 bases, with 16 bases between them. The CDR3 spans 14 residues. The CDR3 region has the DNA TGCGCCAGCGGCCCGGGGGGATCGGACACTGAAGCTTTCTTT. The encoded protein is CASGPGGSDTEAFF.

This clone was seen a single time. The genes are TRBV28 and TRBJ1-2; D not resolved. Germline V lookup: CDR1 MDHEN, CDR2 SYDVKM. Deletions cut 3 bases from V and 1 base from J, with 3 bases between. The CDR3 loop spans 12 amino acids. Written as DNA, the CDR3 is TGTGCCAGCAGTTTGAGTAACTATGGCTACACCTTC. Translating it yields CASSLSNYGYTF.

This clone was counted a few times. This chain links TRBV15 with TRBJ2-5, with a possible D match to TRBD2 (5 bases). The end of the DNA fits TRBJ2-7 better, so the J call may be wrong. CDR3 size: 15 residues. In germline, CDR1 is LNHNV, CDR2 YYDKDF (reference sequence). CDR3 region: CATSRDFGLHYEQYF. The CDR3 DNA sequence: TGTGCCACCAGCAGAGATTTTGGACTTCACTACGAGCAGTACTTC.

The chain combines TRBV5-4 with TRBJ2-3; 8 bases agree with TRBD1. Germline V CDR1 and CDR2: SGHNT, YYREEE (reference sequence). V lost 4 bases and J lost 4; bases outside the gene matches: 8. The CDR3 totals 15 residues. The CDR3 is CASSPPGTGPDTQYF. For the CDR3, the DNA is TGTGCCAGCAGCCCACCCGGGACAGGTCCAGATACGCAGTATTTT.

Turning to this clone: This specimen includes other DNA sequences encoding the same CDR3. The chain joins TRBV18 to TRBJ1-3; D is ambiguous. Per the germline V gene, CDR1 is KGHSH and CDR2 is LQKENI. The CDR3 spans 15 residues. Trimming cost V 6 bases and J 0 bases, with 12 bases left between them. The CDR3 nucleotides are TGTGCCAGCTCTCCCACGGAGAGCTCTGGAAACACCATATATTTT. It specifies CASSPTESSGNTIYF.

V gene TRBV11-1 combines with J gene TRBJ2-1; 9 nucleotides align to TRBD1. The CDR3 covers 15 residues. Germline V gene sequence: CDR1 SGHAT, CDR2 FQDESV (reference sequence). V was pared by 2 bases and J by 4 bases, with 3 bases of the junction left unmatched. The CDR3 spells CASSLRGQGYNEQFF. As DNA, the CDR3 is TGTGCCAGCAGCTTAAGGGGACAGGGATACAATGAGCAGTTCTTC.

The rearrangement links TRBV19 to TRBJ1-5; 8 nucleotides align to TRBD1. Germline CDR1 LNHDA, CDR2 SQIVND (reference sequence). CDR3 length: 17 amino acids. The V segment lost 8 bases and the J segment 0 bases; nucleotides outside the gene matches: 12. CDR3 sequence: CASEDRGAWGSNQPQHF. As DNA, the CDR3 is TGTGCCAGTGAAGACAGGGGCGCTTGGGGTAGCAATCAGCCCCAGCATTTT.

This chain connects TRBV5-1 to TRBJ2-5, with 7 bases aligning to TRBD2. The tail of the sequence fits TRBJ2-7 better, so the J call may be wrong. CDR1 is SGHRS and CDR2 is YFSETQ in the germline V gene. The CDR3 runs to 15 residues. In DNA, the CDR3 is TGCGCCAGCAGCTTGAATGGGCGCGGGAGCTACGAGCAGTACTTC. Amino acids: CASSLNGRGSYEQYF.

The chain uses TRBV30 and TRBJ1-5; perhaps TRBD1 as D (5 bases). The CDR3 covers 15 residues. V lost 4 bases to trimming and J lost 3 bases, with 16 bases between them. Germline V gene lookup returns CDR1 GTSNPN and CDR2 SVGIG (reference sequence). The CDR3 bases are TGTGCCTGGACGCGAACTGACAGTTTCAATCAGCCCCAGCATTTT. Translating gives CAWTRTDSFNQPQHF.